This T cell receptor (beta chain) comes out of a study of Graves' ophthalmopathy and Graves' hyperthyroidism. Losses at the gene ends were 4 bases for V and 6 bases for J; bases not matched to a gene: 3. CDR1 is SGHAT, CDR2 FQDESV, per germline (reference sequence). The length of the CDR3 is 13 residues. This clonotype occurred many times. What it recognizes is unknown. Study-level results: The model reached 70.59% sensitivity and 72.22% specificity for predicting ophthalmopathy progression.

As the template, RNA transcripts were used to amplify TCR beta CDR3 regions. First-round RT-PCR relied on HTBI primers, and a second-round multiplex PCR came next. TCRdb reanalysed the multiplex PCR reads using MiXCR and keeps one entry per CDR3 protein. The sample includes hundreds of thousands of distinct CDR3 sequences, about 20% of them seen just once. Hyperthyroidism patients, all newly diagnosed, had under 2 months' duration and ages of 18 to 65. Clinical symptoms, serum thyroxine, TRAb, thyroid ultrasound and orbital computed tomography formed the basis of diagnosis. The sequence derives from a woman under 30 with stable Graves' hyperthyroidism. Some clones in this sample may be carry-over from other donors' samples. The chain couples TRBV11-1 to TRBJ2-5, with 9 bases that match TRBD1. Source material: peripheral blood. CDR3: CASSWTGVQTQYF. Here the CDR3 DNA reads TGTGCCAGCAGCTGGACAGGGGTACAGACCCAGTACTTC.